A selection of T cell receptor beta chains follows, all from one sample in a study of T cells in Graves' hyperthyroidism and ophthalmopathy. TCRdb independently ran MiXCR on the multiplex PCR reads; one entry per CDR3 protein. The sample includes over 250,000 distinct CDR3 sequences, approximately 20% of them seen just once. Specimen: blood. The receptor set was obtained from a man under 40 with Graves' ophthalmopathy. Each CDR3 is given with its conserved first and last residue. The order of the fields is D gene, CDR3 length, V gene, J gene, clone size, CDR3 DNA, CDR3 protein. D genes are given only for firm matches. The listing skips clone size in some rows; elsewhere it reads once, few, many or a size class.

d_gene: TRBD1; len: 16; v_gene: TRBV24-1; j_gene: TRBJ1-5; abundance: .; CDR3nt: TGTGCCACCAGTGACTCGGGACAGGGGGGGAATCAGCCCCAGCATTTT; CDR3aa: CATSDSGQGGNQPQHF
d_gene: .; len: 13; v_gene: TRBV2; j_gene: TRBJ2-7; abundance: many; CDR3nt: TGTGCCAGCAGTTGGTCTAGACCATACGAGCAGTACTTC; CDR3aa: CASSWSRPYEQYF
d_gene: TRBD2; len: 18; v_gene: TRBV6-5; j_gene: TRBJ2-7; abundance: .; CDR3nt: TGTGCCAGCAGTTACTCGAGGCCTAGCGGGAGTTGGAAGGAAGAGCAGTACTTC; CDR3aa: CASSYSRPSGSWKEEQYF
d_gene: TRBD1; len: 14; v_gene: TRBV6-2/TRBV6-3; j_gene: TRBJ2-7; abundance: many; CDR3nt: TGTGCCAGCAGTTACCTGGGACAGCAGTACGAGCAGTACTTC; CDR3aa: CASSYLGQQYEQYF
d_gene: TRBD2; len: 13; v_gene: TRBV5-1; j_gene: TRBJ2-1; abundance: many; CDR3nt: TGCGCCAGCAGCTACGGGACTAGCGGTGAGCAGTTCTTC; CDR3aa: CASSYGTSGEQFF
d_gene: .; len: 15; v_gene: TRBV5-1; j_gene: TRBJ1-1; abundance: many; CDR3nt: TGCGCCAGCAGCCTAAATAATCAACCGAACACTGAAGCTTTCTTT; CDR3aa: CASSLNNQPNTEAFF
d_gene: .; len: 15; v_gene: TRBV5-1; j_gene: TRBJ1-5; abundance: many; CDR3nt: TGCGCCAGCAGCTTGGGGACGGATAGCAATCAGCCCCAGCATTTT; CDR3aa: CASSLGTDSNQPQHF
d_gene: TRBD1; len: 18; v_gene: TRBV12-3/TRBV12-4; j_gene: TRBJ2-3; abundance: many; CDR3nt: TGTGCCAGCAACTCCGGGACAGGGGGTCCGTTTGGCACAGATACGCAGTATTTT; CDR3aa: CASNSGTGGPFGTDTQYF
d_gene: TRBD2; len: 16; v_gene: TRBV6-5; j_gene: TRBJ2-1; abundance: .; CDR3nt: TGTGCCAGCAGTTACTCAACTAGCGCAACCTACAATGAGCAGTTCTTC; CDR3aa: CASSYSTSATYNEQFF
d_gene: .; len: 12; v_gene: TRBV2; j_gene: TRBJ2-7; abundance: .; CDR3nt: TGTGCCAGCAGTAGTCATCTGGACGAGCAGTACTTC; CDR3aa: CASSSHLDEQYF
d_gene: TRBD2; len: 16; v_gene: TRBV4-1; j_gene: TRBJ2-3; abundance: .; CDR3nt: TGCGCCAGCAGCCAAGAGGCGGGAGGGCCCTCGGGTACGCAGTATTTT; CDR3aa: CASSQEAGGPSGTQYF
d_gene: .; len: 11; v_gene: TRBV27; j_gene: TRBJ2-5; abundance: few; CDR3nt: TGTGCCAGCAAGTACCAAGAGACCCAGTACTTC; CDR3aa: CASKYQETQYF
d_gene: .; len: 16; v_gene: TRBV5-1; j_gene: TRBJ2-2; abundance: .; CDR3nt: TGCGCCAGCAGTAGACCCTGGGACTTCCTCACCGGGGAGCTGTTTTTT; CDR3aa: CASSRPWDFLTGELFF
d_gene: TRBD2; len: 20; v_gene: TRBV28; j_gene: TRBJ2-3; abundance: few; CDR3nt: TGTGCCAGCAGTTTCTCTGGACTAGCGGGAAACGGAGGGGGCACAGATACGCAGTATTTT; CDR3aa: CASSFSGLAGNGGGTDTQYF
d_gene: .; len: 12; v_gene: TRBV29-1; j_gene: TRBJ1-2; abundance: .; CDR3nt: TGCAGCGTTGTTGGACGGGGCTATGGCTACACCTTC; CDR3aa: CSVVGRGYGYTF
d_gene: TRBD2; len: 15; v_gene: TRBV20-1; j_gene: TRBJ2-7; abundance: .; CDR3nt: TGCAGTGCTGAAGGGACTAGCGGACCATCCTACGAGCAGTACTTC; CDR3aa: CSAEGTSGPSYEQYF
d_gene: .; len: 17; v_gene: TRBV20-1; j_gene: TRBJ2-3; abundance: many; CDR3nt: TGCAGTGCTAGAGATACGGGGGACACTCCATTCACAGATACGCAGTATTTT; CDR3aa: CSARDTGDTPFTDTQYF
d_gene: TRBD2; len: 17; v_gene: TRBV7-8; j_gene: TRBJ2-7; abundance: .; CDR3nt: TGTGCCAGCAGCTTACGTCTGGGGGGACTAGCGGGCCTCGAGCAGTACTTC; CDR3aa: CASSLRLGGLAGLEQYF
d_gene: .; len: 16; v_gene: TRBV27; j_gene: TRBJ2-1; abundance: .; CDR3nt: TGTGCCAGCAGTTTATCGATGGGGGCTACCTACAATGAGCAGTTCTTC; CDR3aa: CASSLSMGATYNEQFF
d_gene: .; len: 13; v_gene: TRBV29-1; j_gene: TRBJ2-2; abundance: many; CDR3nt: TGCAGCGTTGCGTCGACGTACACCGGGGAGCTGTTTTTT; CDR3aa: CSVASTYTGELFF
d_gene: .; len: 14; v_gene: TRBV6-1; j_gene: TRBJ2-7; abundance: .; CDR3nt: TGTGCCAACCTGGGGGCGCCCCTCAACTACGAGCAGTACTTC; CDR3aa: CANLGAPLNYEQYF
d_gene: TRBD1; len: 13; v_gene: TRBV30; j_gene: TRBJ1-2; abundance: .; CDR3nt: TGTGCCTGGAGTGTAGACAGGGGGCTTGGCTACACCTTC; CDR3aa: CAWSVDRGLGYTF
d_gene: .; len: 15; v_gene: TRBV6-1; j_gene: TRBJ1-5; abundance: few; CDR3nt: TGTGCCAGCAAGGGGACACGATCTAGCAATCAGCCCCAGCATTTT; CDR3aa: CASKGTRSSNQPQHF
d_gene: .; len: 16; v_gene: TRBV6-5; j_gene: TRBJ2-5; abundance: few; CDR3nt: TGTGCCAGCAGTTACACTAGCAAAACAGGGTTGCAGACCCAGTACTTC; CDR3aa: CASSYTSKTGLQTQYF